This T cell receptor (beta chain) was found in a study of T cell changes during pregnancy in multiple sclerosis (dated by TCRdb to the late 2010s). The study in broad terms: Changes in the T cell repertoire over the course of pregnancy were examined in this study in women with multiple sclerosis.

On this clone itself: No cognate antigen has been identified for it. Qualities for individual bases were not recorded, and no much larger clone is one base off.

Preparation of the library involved the immunoSEQ multiplex PCR assay. In TCRdb, the immuneACCESS table is reduced to in-frame sequences with V and J assigned. These tables do not hold every clone; where another copy was compared, an unresolved V gene accounts for under half, and the others remain unexplained. The sample has 55,000 to 70,000 clones on record, more than 75% of them singletons. The ten largest clonotypes hold less than 1.5% of the sample. This sample comprised peripheral blood, obtained in the third trimester of pregnancy. The sequence derives from a female donor in good health, enrolled as a control in a pregnancy study.

The DNA sequence is as follows: TGTGCCAGCCCCCCGACAGGACAAGTTGCAACTAATGAAAAACTGTTTTTT. Its protein product is CASPPTGQVATNEKLFF. The V gene is TRBV7-9 and the J gene is TRBJ1-4; perhaps TRBD1 is the D gene, with 6 bases matching. Taken from the germline V gene (reference sequence), the CDR1 and CDR2 loops are SEHNR and FQNEAQ. The CDR3 numbers 17 residues from cysteine through phenylalanine. The entry retains the CDR3 DNA only, 51 bases that are in frame from base 1. Relative to germline, V is 8 bases shorter and J is 0 bases shorter, with 19 bases between their ends.